This TCR beta chain appears in the sequencing data of a study of post-analysis software for immune sequencing data (dated by TCRdb to the mid-2010s). Study-wide context: The recorded disease courses included relapsing-remitting, secondary progressive and progressive-relapsing multiple sclerosis, and some patients had no subtype annotation. The patient repertoires were set against under 12 previously published healthy control repertoires from donors whose ages ranged from roughly 6 to 26 years. A subset of samples was prepared in parallel using single-end sample barcoding, then pooled and co-amplified after Illumina adapter ligation.

CDR1 and CDR2 are read off the germline V gene as SGDLS and YYNGEE. Relative to germline, V is 6 bases shorter and J is 0 bases shorter, with 8 bases between their ends. The CDR3 sequence holds 13 residues, the cysteine and phenylalanine included. Only CDR3 DNA remains: 39 bases, in frame from the first base. Preparation of the library involved PCR. TCRdb shows the sequencer as Illumina HiSeq 2500. Unique molecular identifiers were incorporated into TCR beta cDNA libraries to reduce PCR and sequencing biases. Per 1 to 10 million input T cells, approximately 500,000 cDNA molecules were obtained, such that each molecule approximated one T cell. The patient libraries were prepared and sequenced using the same protocol as the earlier healthy control dataset. Samples belonging to the same batch were prepared together, multiplexed and sequenced on a shared HiSeq lane. The original pipeline was this. MIGEC handled the raw barcoded reads, throwing out single-read molecular identifier groups before consensus assembly and CDR3 extraction. VDJtools was used for post-analysis of the clonotype tables, with diversity normalized by down-sampling every dataset to the smallest sample size. To correct batch-related cross-sample contamination, repertoire overlap clustering matched CDR3 amino acid sequences but not nucleotide sequences. TCRdb redid the processing of the public reads, applying fastp at Q25 and MiXCR, and retained in-frame beta chains. Each record represents a unique CDR3 protein, reported with the most common genes and DNA among its rows. These V and J calls are TCRdb output, not the study's own analysis. In this sample the table shows more than 350,000 distinct CDR3 sequences, approximately 39% of which occur a single time. Roughly 8.2% of the sample rests with the top ten.

The investigation overall reported the following: Normalized Chao1 diversity was significantly lower in multiple sclerosis patients than controls, suggesting substantial peripheral T-cell clonal expansion. The control group was slightly older than the multiple sclerosis patient group. Direct clustering with F measure showed strong co-clustering of samples prepared in the same batch, prompting a batch-effect correction. Patients showed significantly higher frequencies than controls for five TRBV segments, among them TRBV5-6, TRBV5-1 and TRBV20-1.

With regard to this clonotype: No cognate antigen has been identified for it. No qualities accompany the bases; no much larger clone lies one base away.

To demonstrate the VDJtools post-analysis software, the study profiled TCR beta repertoires from the peripheral blood of around 13 young patients with multiple sclerosis. The patients with multiple sclerosis were children and adolescents between about 6 and 17 years of age. Rearrangement joined TRBV9 to TRBJ2-3, with a tentative D call of TRBD1 or TRBD2, each matching 5 bases. This receptor was identified in a girl aged 2 to 9 with multiple sclerosis. Sequencing was done on a sample of blood. CDR3 region: CASTRGSTDTQYF. Read as DNA, the sequence is TGTGCCAGCACGAGGGGAAGCACAGATACGCAGTATTTT.